This T cell receptor beta chain was identified in a study of control samples from healthy donors and cancer patients. This CDR3 spans 12 amino acids. Trimming cost V 2 bases and J 3 bases, with 5 bases left between them. Germline V CDR1 and CDR2: SEHNR, FQNEAQ (reference sequence). Here immunoSEQ multiplex PCR was the method, and the copy in TCRdb shows in-frame clones only, minus some. The sample has approximately 170,000 clones; just over 90% are singletons. About this clone: Other DNA sequences in this sample translate to the same CDR3.

V gene TRBV7-9 combines with J gene TRBJ2-7; D is ambiguous. The origin of this receptor is a man aged 25 to 40 in good health. Sequencing was carried out using blood. Written as DNA, the CDR3 is TGTGCCAGCAGCTTATCAGGCTACGAGCAGTACTTC. Its protein is CASSLSGYEQYF.